Below, 31 T cell receptor beta chains from the same sample are listed, as sequenced in a study of blood T cell repertoires in COVID-19. Sequencing used immunoSEQ multiplex PCR; TCRdb keeps in-frame clones, though not all of them. The profile covers hundreds of thousands of clones, with 85% to 90% appearing a single time and over 1.5% taken by the ten largest. Sequenced sample: PBMCs or T cells enriched from blood (not recorded which). The receptors derive from a middle-aged man who had recovered from COVID-19.

This chain joins TRBV16 and TRBJ1-6, with a weak D call TRBD1 (5 bases). Per the germline V gene, CDR1 is KGHSY and CDR2 is FQNENV. Trimming removed 4 bases from V and 3 bases from J, with 16 bases in between. The CDR3 is 17 residues long. Here the CDR3 DNA reads TGTGCCAGCAGCCGACCCAGCCCGGGGGTCTATAATTCACCCCTCCACTTT. Amino acids: CASSRPSPGVYNSPLHF.

In this sample, this clone turned up once. The CDR3 here is CASSLERGPPQETQYF. The CDR3 nucleotides are TGTGCCAGCAGTTTAGAAAGGGGGCCACCCCAAGAGACCCAGTACTTC. The rearrangement links TRBV28 to TRBJ2-5; 7 bases fit TRBD1. The length of the CDR3 is 16 residues. Germline values: CDR1 MDHEN, CDR2 SYDVKM. Losses at the gene ends were 2 bases for V and 1 base for J; bases not matched to a gene: 7.

The chain uses TRBV6-4 and TRBJ2-1; 9 nucleotides match TRBD2. With 2 bases clipped from V and 1 base from J, the junction kept 3 bases outside the gene matches. The CDR3 loop spans 16 amino acids. From germline, CDR1 is MRHNA and CDR2 SNTAGT. CDR3 region: CASSDPTSGSYNEQFF. Here the CDR3 DNA reads TGTGCCAGCAGTGACCCGACTAGCGGTTCCTACAATGAGCAGTTCTTC.

The J gene is TRBJ2-7, the V gene TRBV18, with a tentative D call TRBD2 (6 bases). Germline CDR1 KGHSH, CDR2 LQKENI. The length of the CDR3 is 14 residues. Trimming took 6 bases from V and 5 from J, leaving 17 bases between them. The chain's CDR3 is CASSWGGGSNEQYF. For the CDR3, the DNA is TGTGCCAGCTCCTGGGGAGGAGGGAGTAACGAGCAGTACTTC. The entire variable domain, with the rest obtained from reference TRBV18 and TRBJ2-7, is as follows: NAGVMQNPRHLVRRRGQEARLRCSPMKGHSHVYWYRQLPEEGLKFMVYLQKENIIDESGMPKERFSAEFPKEGPSILRIQQVVRGDSAAYFCASSWGGGSNEQYFGPGTRLTVT.

Here the CDR3 DNA reads TGTGCCAGCAGCGTAGATGAGGCCTATGGCTACACCTTC. Its protein is CASSVDEAYGYTF. The genes are TRBV9 and TRBJ1-2; D not certain. The length of the CDR3 is 13 residues. Trimming pared 0 bases from V and 4 bases from J, leaving 7 bases between. Germline V gives CDR1 SGDLS, CDR2 YYNGEE.

The chain uses TRBV19 and TRBJ1-5; D remains ambiguous. V gave up 4 bases and J gave up 5 bases, with 12 bases separating them. Germline loops: CDR1 LNHDA, CDR2 SQIVND (reference sequence). This CDR3 has 14 amino acids. The CDR3 spells CASSTRVLYQPQHF. The CDR3 nucleotides read TGTGCCAGTAGTACGAGGGTACTCTATCAGCCCCAGCATTTT. The full variable domain, completed using reference TRBV19 and TRBJ1-5, is DGGITQSPKYLFRKEGQNVTLSCEQNLNHDAMYWYRQDPGQGLRLIYYSQIVNDFQKGDIAEGYSVSREKKESFPLTVTSAQKNPTAFYLCASSTRVLYQPQHFGDGTRLSIL.

The CDR3 sequence is CASSRTADNEQFF. Written as DNA, the CDR3 is TGTGCCAGCAGCAGGACAGCGGACAATGAGCAGTTCTTC. The chain recombines TRBV7-9 with TRBJ2-1; TRBD1 is a possible D gene (6 bases). CDR1 and CDR2 (germline): SEHNR, FQNEAQ (reference sequence). The length of the CDR3 is 13 residues. V gave up 5 bases and J gave up 5 bases, with 10 bases separating them. The variable domain in full, completed from reference TRBV7-9 and TRBJ2-1, reads DTGVSQNPRHKITKRGQNVTFRCDPISEHNRLYWYRQTLGQGPEFLTYFQNEAQLEKSRLLSDRFSAERPKGSFSTLEIQRTEQGDSAMYLCASSRTADNEQFFGPGTRLTVL.

The V gene is TRBV3-1 (or the pseudogene TRBV3-2), the J gene TRBJ1-6; D perhaps matches TRBD1 (6 bases). V lost 2 bases, J lost 10 bases, and 15 bases lay in between. CDR3 length: 15 residues. Germline loops: CDR1 LGHDT, CDR2 YNNKEL (reference sequence). CDR3 DNA sequence: TGTGCCAGCAGCCAAAGGGGGTCGCTACTCTCACCCCTCCACTTT. It is translated as CASSQRGSLLSPLHF.

The chain is built from TRBV11-2 and TRBJ1-2; 9 bases line up with TRBD1. The CDR3 is 14 residues long. Germline lookup yields CDR1 SGHAT and CDR2 FQNNGV. V shed 3 bases and J 3 bases; nucleotides not matched to a gene: 2. As DNA, the CDR3 is TGTGCCAGCAGCTTCGGACAGGGGTACTATGGCTACACCTTC. Translating it yields CASSFGQGYYGYTF.

In this sample, this clone turned up once. The genes are TRBV7-9 and TRBJ2-7, with 7 bases lining up with TRBD1. With 1 base clipped from V and 2 bases from J, the junction kept 5 bases outside the gene matches. The V gene's germline CDR1 is SEHNR and CDR2 FQNEAQ (reference sequence). The CDR3 runs to 15 residues. CDR3 in DNA: TGTGCCAGCAGCTTAGGACAAGGGGGCCCCTACGAGCAGTACTTC. This codes for CASSLGQGGPYEQYF.

The rearrangement links TRBV3-1 (or the pseudogene TRBV3-2) to TRBJ2-1; D gene uncertain. Germline V gene data show CDR1 as LGHDT and CDR2 as YNNKEL (reference sequence). V was pared by 4 bases and J by 8 bases, with 9 bases between. The CDR3 is 12 amino acids. The CDR3: CASSRTFDEQFF. DNA for the CDR3: TGTGCCAGCAGCCGCACTTTTGATGAGCAGTTCTTC.

V and J are TRBV5-5 and TRBJ2-7, with 8 bases lining up with TRBD2. This CDR3 has 14 residues. In germline, CDR1 is SGHKS, CDR2 YYEKEE (reference sequence). V dropped 4 bases and J dropped 2; count of bases not matched to a gene: 5. The CDR3 nucleotides are TGTGCCAGCAGCCCCCGGGGGGGGCCCTACGAGCAGTACTTC. This codes for CASSPRGGPYEQYF.

The V call is TRBV7-9, the J call TRBJ2-7; 9 bases line up with TRBD1. Trimming removed 5 bases from V and 5 bases from J; junction bases left unmatched: 1. Germline CDR1 reads SEHNR; CDR2 reads FQNEAQ (reference sequence). The CDR3 contains 12 residues. CDR3 amino acids: CASSTGGDEQYF. The CDR3 nucleotides are TGTGCCAGCAGCACAGGGGGCGACGAGCAGTACTTC.

This rearrangement joins TRBV5-1 to TRBJ2-3; perhaps TRBD2 as D (5 bases). Germline V lookup: CDR1 SGHRS, CDR2 YFSETQ. CDR3 length: 13 amino acids. The germline V and J ends were trimmed by 7 bases and 0 bases, with 9 bases remaining between them. The CDR3 spells CASREGSTDTQYF. CDR3 nucleotide sequence: TGCGCCAGCCGCGAGGGAAGCACAGATACGCAGTATTTT.

The rearrangement links TRBV19 to TRBJ1-6; 7 bases match TRBD1. This CDR3 is built from 14 residues. Germline-derived CDR1 and CDR2 are LNHDA and SQIVND (reference sequence). The V segment lost 9 bases and the J segment 4 bases; nucleotides outside the gene matches: 6. The DNA of the CDR3 is TGTGCCAGCGCAGCACAGGGGTATAATTCACCCCTCCACTTT. Encoded protein: CASAAQGYNSPLHF.

This rearrangement joins TRBV6-5 to TRBJ1-4; 7 bases agree with TRBD1. V lost 7 bases, J lost 3 bases, and 2 bases stayed unmatched. CDR1 MNHEY and CDR2 SVGAGI come from the germline V gene. The CDR3 sequence is 13 residues long. CDR3 protein: CASKGAANEKLFF. The CDR3 DNA sequence: TGTGCCAGCAAGGGGGCGGCTAATGAAAAACTGTTTTTT.

This chain links TRBV15 with TRBJ1-1, with 9 bases fitting TRBD1. V lost 4 bases, J lost 3 bases, and 3 bases stayed unmatched. The CDR3 has 14 residues. Germline V gene lookup returns CDR1 LNHNV and CDR2 YYDKDF (reference sequence). This chain's CDR3 is CATSTWTGDTEAFF. CDR3 bases: TGTGCCACCAGCACATGGACAGGGGACACTGAAGCTTTCTTT.

This clone was seen only a few times. This CDR3 reads CASRLNNSPLHF. CDR3 bases: TGTGCCTCGCGACTGAATAATTCACCCCTCCACTTT. The genes are TRBV30 and TRBJ1-6; no clear D. V was cut by 7 bases and J by 5 bases, with 9 bases left in between. The CDR3 runs 12 residues. Germline V gene sequence: CDR1 GTSNPN, CDR2 SVGIG (reference sequence). The complete variable domain, with remaining parts taken from reference TRBV30 and TRBJ1-6, reads SQTIHQWPATLVQPVGSPLSLECTVEGTSNPNLYWYRQAAGRGLQLLFYSVGIGQISSEVPQNLSASRPQDRQFILSSKKLLLSDSGFYLCASRLNNSPLHFGNGTRLTVT.

The V call is TRBV9, the J call TRBJ1-5, with D possibly being TRBD1 (6 bases). Deletions cut 3 bases from V and 3 bases from J, with 10 bases between. Looked up from germline, CDR1 is SGDLS and CDR2 is YYNGEE. The CDR3 covers 14 residues. CDR3 sequence (DNA): TGTGCCAGCAGCGCGGGGGGCGACAATCAGCCCCAGCATTTT. It translates to CASSAGGDNQPQHF.

This clone was seen only a few times. The V gene is TRBV5-5, the J gene TRBJ1-5; D remains unclear. V lost 3 bases and J lost 7, with 11 bases in between. The CDR3 consists of 13 residues. Germline loops: CDR1 SGHKS, CDR2 YYEKEE (reference sequence). CDR3: CASSWSDQQPQHF. CDR3 in DNA: TGTGCCAGCAGCTGGAGCGATCAACAGCCCCAGCATTTT.

This sequence joins TRBV30 and TRBJ2-5; tentatively, D is TRBD1 (6 bases). Germline V gene data show CDR1 as GTSNPN and CDR2 as SVGIG (reference sequence). V lost 3 bases and J 9 bases, leaving 17 bases between the germline ends. The CDR3 sequence is 13 residues long. The CDR3 spells CAWSWQGPGAQYF. In DNA, the CDR3 is TGTGCCTGGAGCTGGCAGGGGCCCGGGGCCCAGTACTTC.

This chain joins TRBV7-6 and TRBJ2-6; D may be TRBD2 (5 bases). The CDR3 sequence is 15 residues long. CDR1 SGHVS and CDR2 FNYEAQ come from the germline V gene. The germline V and J ends were trimmed by 0 bases and 6 bases, with 9 bases remaining between them. This CDR3 reads CASSLAPLAANVLTF. Here the CDR3 DNA reads TGTGCCAGCAGCTTAGCACCCCTAGCGGCCAACGTCCTGACTTTC.

This chain uses TRBV3-1 (or the pseudogene TRBV3-2) with TRBJ2-3, with D tentatively TRBD2 (5 bases). The CDR3 loop spans 15 amino acids. The ends were cut back, 0 bases at V and 3 bases at J, with 10 bases in the middle. The germline V gene encodes CDR1 LGHDT and CDR2 YNNKEL (reference sequence). The CDR3 region has the DNA TGTGCCAGCAGCCAAGATCCACTAGTAACAGATACGCAGTATTTT. This sequence encodes CASSQDPLVTDTQYF.

The genes are TRBV28 and TRBJ1-5; 8 bases map to TRBD1. V dropped 5 bases and J dropped 5; count of bases not matched to a gene: 8. There are 15 residues in the CDR3. Germline-derived CDR1 and CDR2 are MDHEN and SYDVKM. CDR3 sequence reads: CASSISDRGHQPQHF. The CDR3 DNA reads as TGTGCCAGCAGTATATCAGACAGGGGACATCAGCCCCAGCATTTT.

The CDR3 region is CASSPRTGNTEAFF. CDR3 nucleotides: TGTGCCAGCAGTCCCCGAACGGGGAACACTGAAGCTTTCTTT. The chain uses TRBV6-5 and TRBJ1-1; D remains unclear. Looked up from germline, CDR1 is MNHEY and CDR2 is SVGAGI. Trimming removed 5 bases at V and 1 base at J, with 11 bases between. This CDR3 contains 14 residues.

The chain carries TRBV7-6 and TRBJ2-1; 7 nucleotides match TRBD1. Looked up from germline, CDR1 is SGHVS and CDR2 is FNYEAQ. CDR3 length: 15 amino acids. V lost 0 bases to trimming and J lost 4 bases; unmatched junction nucleotides: 3. In nucleotides, the CDR3 is TGTGCCAGCAGCTTAGCAGGGGGCAAATACAATGAGCAGTTCTTC. Its protein product is CASSLAGGKYNEQFF.

The chain recombines TRBV4-2 with TRBJ1-1, with TRBD1 as a possible D gene (6 bases). This CDR3 contains 15 residues. Looked up from germline, CDR1 is LGHNA and CDR2 is YNFKEQ. The ends were cut back, 1 base at V and 5 bases at J, with 14 bases in the middle. CDR3 in DNA: TGTGCCAGCAGCCAAGTAGAGGGGGGGCGTACTGAAGCTTTCTTT. As protein: CASSQVEGGRTEAFF.

This rearrangement joins TRBV6-5 to TRBJ2-1, with 12 bases aligning to TRBD2. The length of the CDR3 is 16 residues. Germline lookup yields CDR1 MNHEY and CDR2 SVGAGI. Trimming cost V 3 bases and J 2 bases; bases outside gene matches: 2. CDR3 residues: CASSYSSGGAYNEQFF. CDR3 nucleotides: TGTGCCAGCAGTTATTCTAGCGGGGGGGCCTACAATGAGCAGTTCTTC.

V gene TRBV28 combines with J gene TRBJ1-1; weak D call: TRBD1 (6 bases). Trimming left V 6 bases short and J 2 bases short, with 10 bases between. The CDR3 is 13 amino acids. The germline V gene has CDR1 MDHEN and CDR2 SYDVKM. As DNA, the CDR3 is TGTGCCAGCAGGTCCAGGGGAAACACTGAAGCTTTCTTT. Its protein product is CASRSRGNTEAFF.

This clone showed up just once. V is TRBV18 and J is TRBJ1-1, with a tentative D call TRBD1 (5 bases). This CDR3 region has 19 residues. Germline lookup yields CDR1 KGHSH and CDR2 LQKENI. V was pared by 3 bases and J by 1 base, with 24 bases between. Here the CDR3 reads CASSPTEVAGSVPNTEAFF. CDR3 nucleotide sequence: TGTGCCAGCTCACCCACAGAAGTAGCAGGGTCGGTCCCGAACACTGAAGCTTTCTTT.

This chain links TRBV2 with TRBJ2-7; TRBD2 matches 8 bases. The length of the CDR3 is 14 residues. Trimming removed 5 bases from V and 9 bases from J; junction bases left unmatched: 12. CDR1 and CDR2 from the germline V gene are SNHLY and FYNNEI. The CDR3 protein is CASSPGLEGLRQYF. The CDR3 region has the DNA TGTGCCAGCAGTCCGGGACTAGAGGGGCTGAGGCAGTACTTC. Supplemented by reference TRBV2 and TRBJ2-7, the full variable domain reads EPEVTQTPSHQVTQMGQEVILRCVPISNHLYFYWYRQILGQKVEFLVSFYNNEISEKSEIFDDQFSVERPDGSNFTLKIRSTKLEDSAMYFCASSPGLEGLRQYFGPGTRLTVT.